These T cell receptor beta chains were read from a single sample in a study of control samples from healthy donors and cancer patients. Profiling relied on immunoSEQ multiplex PCR, and the TCRdb table lists in-frame clones only, not all of them. The sample comprises approximately 51,000 clones, 75% to 85% of which are singletons, and around 9.1% rests with the top ten. Sample: blood. All receptors come from a man in his 70s in good health. Each CDR3 is given with its conserved first and last residue. Fields, in order: D gene, clone size, J gene, V gene, CDR3 protein, CDR3 DNA. D genes are given only for firm matches. Clone size is given for some rows only: seen once, a few or many times, or a class if the clone is expanded.

D gene: TRBD1
clone size: .
J gene: TRBJ1-1
V gene: TRBV2
CDR3 protein: CASSSWTGGNEAFF
CDR3 DNA: TGTGCCAGCAGTTCATGGACAGGGGGGAATGAAGCTTTCTTT

D gene: .
clone size: .
J gene: TRBJ1-3
V gene: TRBV13
CDR3 protein: CASSLTGNTIYF
CDR3 DNA: TGTGCCAGCAGCTTAACTGGAAACACCATATATTTT

D gene: .
clone size: .
J gene: TRBJ2-2
V gene: TRBV24-1
CDR3 protein: CATSTNLLRGGELFF
CDR3 DNA: TGTGCCACCAGTACCAACCTACTGCGGGGCGGGGAGCTGTTTTTT

D gene: .
clone size: .
J gene: TRBJ1-2
V gene: TRBV7-9
CDR3 protein: CASSLEGGYGYTF
CDR3 DNA: TGTGCCAGCAGCTTAGAGGGCGGCTATGGCTACACCTTC

D gene: .
clone size: .
J gene: TRBJ1-1
V gene: TRBV5-1
CDR3 protein: CASSTSQGLGTEAFF
CDR3 DNA: TGCGCCAGCAGCACATCACAGGGTCTAGGGACTGAAGCTTTCTTT

D gene: .
clone size: .
J gene: TRBJ2-5
V gene: TRBV7-7
CDR3 protein: CASSPTRTYYQETQYF
CDR3 DNA: TGTGCTAGCAGCCCTACTCGTACTTACTACCAAGAGACCCAGTACTTC

D gene: .
clone size: .
J gene: TRBJ2-7
V gene: TRBV30
CDR3 protein: CAWRPAGSSWSYEQYF
CDR3 DNA: TGTGCCTGGCGCCCCGCAGGGTCAAGCTGGTCCTACGAGCAGTACTTC

D gene: .
clone size: .
J gene: TRBJ2-3
V gene: TRBV29-1
CDR3 protein: CSVEGAGSTDTQYF
CDR3 DNA: TGCAGCGTTGAAGGGGCGGGCAGCACAGATACGCAGTATTTT

D gene: TRBD1
clone size: .
J gene: TRBJ2-7
V gene: TRBV23-1
CDR3 protein: CASSQPTGGDEQYF
CDR3 DNA: TGCGCCAGCAGTCAGCCGACAGGGGGGGACGAGCAGTACTTC

D gene: .
clone size: .
J gene: TRBJ2-6
V gene: TRBV29-1
CDR3 protein: CSAARSGANVLTF
CDR3 DNA: TGCAGCGCCGCCCGCTCTGGGGCCAACGTCCTGACTTTC

D gene: .
clone size: once
J gene: TRBJ1-1
V gene: TRBV5-1
CDR3 protein: CASSSPWAWNTEAFF
CDR3 DNA: TGCGCCAGCAGCTCCCCATGGGCCTGGAACACTGAAGCTTTCTTT

D gene: TRBD1
clone size: .
J gene: TRBJ1-2
V gene: TRBV29-1
CDR3 protein: CSVLRGPEGYTF
CDR3 DNA: TGCAGCGTCCTCAGGGGGCCGGAAGGCTACACCTTC

D gene: .
clone size: once
J gene: TRBJ2-7
V gene: TRBV7-2
CDR3 protein: CASSLAVRAYEQYF
CDR3 DNA: TGTGCCAGCAGCTTAGCTGTCAGAGCCTACGAGCAGTACTTC

D gene: .
clone size: .
J gene: TRBJ1-1
V gene: TRBV5-6
CDR3 protein: CASSLVWQGSTEAFF
CDR3 DNA: TGTGCCAGCAGCTTGGTGTGGCAGGGGAGCACTGAAGCTTTCTTT

D gene: TRBD1
clone size: .
J gene: TRBJ1-6
V gene: TRBV10-3
CDR3 protein: CAISAGTGSSPLHF
CDR3 DNA: TGTGCCATCAGTGCCGGGACAGGGTCATCACCCCTCCACTTT

D gene: .
clone size: .
J gene: TRBJ1-2
V gene: TRBV5-1
CDR3 protein: CASGRTNYGYTF
CDR3 DNA: TGCGCCAGCGGGCGGACAAACTATGGCTACACCTTC

D gene: .
clone size: .
J gene: TRBJ2-1
V gene: TRBV11-2
CDR3 protein: CASRLGGGRSPEEQFF
CDR3 DNA: TGTGCCAGCAGACTAGGGGGCGGGAGGTCGCCTGAGGAGCAGTTCTTC

D gene: .
clone size: .
J gene: TRBJ1-2
V gene: TRBV6-5
CDR3 protein: CASSRNGGSNGYTF
CDR3 DNA: TGTGCCAGCAGCCGGAACGGGGGGAGTAATGGCTACACCTTC

D gene: TRBD2
clone size: .
J gene: TRBJ2-7
V gene: TRBV6-5
CDR3 protein: CASSKLAGTGEQYF
CDR3 DNA: TGTGCCAGCAGCAAACTAGCGGGAACGGGCGAGCAGTACTTC

D gene: TRBD2
clone size: .
J gene: TRBJ2-3
V gene: TRBV20-1
CDR3 protein: CSASTLGLAGVDTQYF
CDR3 DNA: TGCAGTGCGAGTACACTGGGACTAGCGGGAGTTGACACGCAGTATTTT

D gene: TRBD1
clone size: few
J gene: TRBJ2-4
V gene: TRBV28
CDR3 protein: CATGERDRVHF
CDR3 DNA: TGTGCCACCGGAGAACGGGACAGGGTCCACTTC

D gene: TRBD1
clone size: .
J gene: TRBJ1-5
V gene: TRBV6-6
CDR3 protein: CASRPGTVSNQPQHF
CDR3 DNA: TGTGCCAGCAGACCCGGGACAGTTAGCAATCAGCCCCAGCATTTT

D gene: TRBD1
clone size: once
J gene: TRBJ2-2
V gene: TRBV19
CDR3 protein: CASSIELGRGRTGELFF
CDR3 DNA: TGTGCCAGTAGTATAGAACTAGGCAGGGGGCGGACCGGGGAGCTGTTTTTT

D gene: .
clone size: .
J gene: TRBJ1-3
V gene: TRBV18
CDR3 protein: CASSPQGSSGNTIYF
CDR3 DNA: TGTGCCAGCTCACCACAGGGTAGCTCTGGAAACACCATATATTTT

D gene: TRBD2
clone size: .
J gene: TRBJ2-3
V gene: TRBV2
CDR3 protein: CASSGLAGGRLGQDTQYF
CDR3 DNA: TGTGCCAGCAGTGGACTAGCGGGGGGGCGTCTAGGTCAGGATACGCAGTATTTT

D gene: .
clone size: .
J gene: TRBJ2-7
V gene: TRBV2
CDR3 protein: CASKPGLTIYEQYF
CDR3 DNA: TGTGCCAGCAAACCTGGACTCACCATCTACGAGCAGTACTTC

D gene: TRBD1
clone size: .
J gene: TRBJ2-6
V gene: TRBV5-1
CDR3 protein: CASSGTGYSGANVLTF
CDR3 DNA: TGCGCCAGCTCCGGGACAGGTTACTCTGGGGCCAACGTCCTGACTTTC

D gene: TRBD2
clone size: .
J gene: TRBJ2-4
V gene: TRBV30
CDR3 protein: CAWRYPPGLAGVEAKNIQYF
CDR3 DNA: TGTGCCTGGAGATACCCCCCGGGACTAGCGGGAGTGGAGGCCAAAAACATTCAGTACTTC

D gene: .
clone size: .
J gene: TRBJ1-5
V gene: TRBV5-5
CDR3 protein: CASSWGVPESNQPQHF
CDR3 DNA: TGTGCCAGCAGCTGGGGGGTCCCAGAAAGCAATCAGCCCCAGCATTTT

D gene: .
clone size: .
J gene: TRBJ1-4
V gene: TRBV7-2
CDR3 protein: CASSSPRGGVGEKLFF
CDR3 DNA: TGTGCCAGCAGCTCCCCTCGGGGCGGGGTTGGGGAAAAACTGTTTTTT

D gene: .
clone size: few
J gene: TRBJ2-7
V gene: TRBV5-1
CDR3 protein: CASSLSGLEYEQYF
CDR3 DNA: TGCGCCAGCAGCTTGTCTGGGCTCGAATACGAGCAGTACTTC

D gene: TRBD1
clone size: .
J gene: TRBJ2-7
V gene: TRBV6-6
CDR3 protein: CASSYSRQGAGEQYF
CDR3 DNA: TGTGCCAGCAGTTACTCAAGACAGGGGGCAGGGGAGCAGTACTTC

D gene: TRBD1
clone size: .
J gene: TRBJ1-5
V gene: TRBV2
CDR3 protein: CASRDRVRGQPQHF
CDR3 DNA: TGTGCCAGCAGGGACAGGGTGCGAGGCCAGCCCCAGCATTTT

D gene: .
clone size: .
J gene: TRBJ1-6
V gene: TRBV30
CDR3 protein: CAWSGRLQSGMHLHF
CDR3 DNA: TGTGCCTGGAGTGGAAGATTACAGAGTGGAATGCACCTCCACTTT

D gene: TRBD2
clone size: .
J gene: TRBJ2-1
V gene: TRBV10-3
CDR3 protein: CAISGTSAREGEQFF
CDR3 DNA: TGTGCCATCAGTGGTACTAGCGCAAGGGAGGGTGAGCAGTTCTTC

D gene: .
clone size: few
J gene: TRBJ1-6
V gene: TRBV2
CDR3 protein: CASSEARRGPLHF
CDR3 DNA: TGTGCCAGCAGTGAAGCGCGTCGCGGGCCCCTCCACTTT

D gene: TRBD1
clone size: .
J gene: TRBJ2-2
V gene: TRBV18
CDR3 protein: CASSPRTGGDTGELFF
CDR3 DNA: TGTGCCAGCTCACCTCGGACAGGGGGCGACACCGGGGAGCTGTTTTTT

D gene: .
clone size: .
J gene: TRBJ1-4
V gene: TRBV6-5
CDR3 protein: CASRRGGNEKLFF
CDR3 DNA: TGTGCCAGCAGGAGGGGCGGGAATGAAAAACTGTTTTTT

D gene: TRBD1
clone size: .
J gene: TRBJ1-4
V gene: TRBV7-2
CDR3 protein: CASSLAGGTDEKLFF
CDR3 DNA: TGTGCCAGCAGCTTAGCGGGGGGGACAGATGAAAAACTGTTTTTT

D gene: TRBD2
clone size: .
J gene: TRBJ2-1
V gene: TRBV5-4
CDR3 protein: CASSGGLAGGPADEQFF
CDR3 DNA: TGTGCCAGCAGCGGGGGACTAGCGGGGGGGCCCGCCGATGAGCAGTTCTTC

D gene: .
clone size: .
J gene: TRBJ2-1
V gene: TRBV7-9
CDR3 protein: CASSFRPGRTKLDNEQFF
CDR3 DNA: TGTGCCAGCAGCTTCCGACCGGGACGGACGAAGCTTGACAATGAGCAGTTCTTC

D gene: .
clone size: .
J gene: TRBJ2-2
V gene: TRBV10-3
CDR3 protein: CAISETGYTGELFF
CDR3 DNA: TGTGCCATCAGCGAGACAGGATACACCGGGGAGCTGTTTTTT

D gene: TRBD1
clone size: once
J gene: TRBJ2-5
V gene: TRBV5-1
CDR3 protein: CASSLETGKETQYF
CDR3 DNA: TGCGCCAGCAGCTTGGAGACAGGGAAAGAGACCCAGTACTTC

D gene: .
clone size: .
J gene: TRBJ2-7
V gene: TRBV6-5
CDR3 protein: CASSLTDQGSYEQYF
CDR3 DNA: TGTGCCAGCAGCCTAACCGACCAGGGCTCCTACGAGCAGTACTTC

D gene: .
clone size: .
J gene: TRBJ1-5
V gene: TRBV2
CDR3 protein: CASRGTRGNNQPQHF
CDR3 DNA: TGTGCCAGCAGGGGGACCCGAGGGAACAATCAGCCCCAGCATTTT

D gene: TRBD2
clone size: .
J gene: TRBJ2-3
V gene: TRBV30
CDR3 protein: CAWTLGAGGSTDTQYF
CDR3 DNA: TGTGCCTGGACCCTCGGGGCGGGGGGAAGCACAGATACGCAGTATTTT

D gene: .
clone size: .
J gene: TRBJ1-1
V gene: TRBV11-2
CDR3 protein: CASSRDRIYTEAFF
CDR3 DNA: TGTGCCAGCAGCCGCGACAGAATTTACACTGAAGCTTTCTTT

D gene: TRBD1
clone size: .
J gene: TRBJ2-5
V gene: TRBV29-1
CDR3 protein: CSVAGTGRTQYF
CDR3 DNA: TGCAGCGTTGCCGGGACAGGGAGAACCCAGTACTTC

D gene: .
clone size: once
J gene: TRBJ1-4
V gene: TRBV2
CDR3 protein: CASSGPEPEKLFF
CDR3 DNA: TGTGCCAGCAGTGGGCCGGAACCCGAAAAACTGTTTTTT

D gene: .
clone size: .
J gene: TRBJ2-3
V gene: TRBV7-8
CDR3 protein: CATLDWASTDTQYF
CDR3 DNA: TGTGCCACCTTGGACTGGGCTAGCACAGATACGCAGTATTTT

D gene: TRBD1
clone size: few
J gene: TRBJ2-3
V gene: TRBV29-1
CDR3 protein: CSAGQGTDTQYF
CDR3 DNA: TGCAGCGCGGGACAGGGAACAGATACGCAGTATTTT

D gene: TRBD2
clone size: .
J gene: TRBJ2-5
V gene: TRBV28
CDR3 protein: CASSLVLWASGGRGQKETQYF
CDR3 DNA: TGTGCCAGCAGTTTAGTTCTATGGGCTAGCGGGGGGAGAGGACAAAAAGAGACCCAGTACTTC

D gene: .
clone size: .
J gene: TRBJ2-7
V gene: TRBV15
CDR3 protein: CATSRDQGTYEQYF
CDR3 DNA: TGTGCCACCAGCAGAGACCAGGGAACCTACGAGCAGTACTTC

D gene: .
clone size: .
J gene: TRBJ2-5
V gene: TRBV18
CDR3 protein: CASSRQAIQETQYF
CDR3 DNA: TGTGCCAGCTCCCGACAGGCGATCCAAGAGACCCAGTACTTC